The 16 T cell receptor beta chains presented below share a single source sample, sequenced in a study of shared clonotypes between healthy human individuals. Some clones are missing from TCRdb's copy, which holds only in-frame ones; the method was immunoSEQ multiplex PCR. The profile shows more than 2,000,000 clones, approximately 93% of them singletons. Sequencing input: naive CD4+ T cells from PBMCs. Described subset: CD45RA+ positively selected. The source of these receptors is a man younger than 30 in good health. Some clones in this sample may be carry-over from other donors' samples.

The rearrangement joins TRBV28 to TRBJ1-4, with D perhaps matching TRBD1 (5 bases). Germline V gene lookup returns CDR1 MDHEN and CDR2 SYDVKM. V gave up 7 bases and J gave up 7 bases, with 10 bases separating them. This CDR3 comprises 12 residues. CDR3 residues: CASTGIGEKLFF. CDR3 coding DNA: TGTGCCAGCACAGGGATCGGTGAAAAACTGTTTTTT.

The rearrangement links TRBV5-4 to TRBJ2-3; the D gene is possibly TRBD2 (8 bases). V was clipped by 4 bases and J by 4 bases, with 19 bases between them. The CDR3 is 16 amino acids. Germline assignment: CDR1 SGHNT and CDR2 YYREEE (reference sequence). The CDR3 nucleotides read TGTGCCAGCAGCGGAGCGGGAGCAGGGGGGTCAGATACGCAGTATTTT. It encodes CASSGAGAGGSDTQYF.

The rearrangement links TRBV6-5 to TRBJ2-6; D possibly corresponds to TRBD2 (6 bases). The CDR3 length is 14 residues. V lost 2 bases and J 4 bases, leaving 6 bases between the germline ends. CDR1 MNHEY and CDR2 SVGAGI come from the germline V gene. The CDR3 spells CASSYAGGANVLTF. DNA for the CDR3: TGTGCCAGCAGTTACGCGGGAGGGGCCAACGTCCTGACTTTC.

Turning to this clone: Other DNA sequences in this sample translate to the same CDR3. The CDR3 loop is CASSSGLNTGELFF. The DNA for the CDR3 is TGCGCCAGCAGCTCCGGACTTAACACCGGGGAGCTGTTTTTT. The V gene is TRBV5-1, the J gene TRBJ2-2; weak D call: TRBD2 (5 bases). Germline lookup yields CDR1 SGHRS and CDR2 YFSETQ. Trimming removed 3 bases at V and 2 bases at J, with 8 bases between. CDR3 size: 14 residues.

This clone showed up just a few times. The chain carries TRBV19 and TRBJ1-5; D uncertain. Trimming pared 11 bases from V and 2 bases from J, leaving 25 bases between. The CDR3 loop spans 17 amino acids. Germline V gene data show CDR1 as LNHDA and CDR2 as SQIVND (reference sequence). For the CDR3, the DNA is TGTGCCGGAACTGTAAGGACGGAACGTTATGGCAATCAGCCCCAGCATTTT. It codes for CAGTVRTERYGNQPQHF. Full variable domain (missing parts from reference TRBV19 and TRBJ1-5): DGGITQSPKYLFRKEGQNVTLSCEQNLNHDAMYWYRQDPGQGLRLIYYSQIVNDFQKGDIAEGYSVSREKKESFPLTVTSAQKNPTAFYLCAGTVRTERYGNQPQHFGDGTRLSIL.

The gene calls are TRBV10-3 and TRBJ2-3; D uncertain. The CDR3 length is 14 residues. The V and J ends lost 5 bases and 3 bases respectively, with 12 bases between them. Germline-derived CDR1 and CDR2 are ENHRY and SYGVKD. The CDR3 nucleotides are TGTGCCATCAGTCCCGGCCTGGGGACAGATACGCAGTATTTT. Residues: CAISPGLGTDTQYF.

This chain connects TRBV6-4 to TRBJ2-1; possibly TRBD2 for D (6 bases). The germline V gene encodes CDR1 MRHNA and CDR2 SNTAGT. CDR3 length: 13 amino acids. V lost 4 bases and J lost 9, with 13 bases in between. The CDR3 is CASSVEMGGEQFF. Here the CDR3 DNA reads TGTGCCAGCAGTGTCGAAATGGGAGGTGAGCAGTTCTTC.

As regards this clone: Distinct nucleotide sequences in the sample also encode this CDR3. The V and J genes are TRBV6-5 and TRBJ2-2; D remains unclear. The CDR3 length is 14 residues. The germline V gene has CDR1 MNHEY and CDR2 SVGAGI. Trimming removed 6 bases at V and 6 bases at J, with 14 bases between. The CDR3 DNA is TGTGCCAGCAGCTACATTTTTCGAGCCGGGGAGCTGTTTTTT. Amino acid sequence: CASSYIFRAGELFF.

This clone came up a few times. V usage is TRBV6-1 and J usage is TRBJ1-2; a weak D match, TRBD1 (5 bases). Between the trimmed V and J ends, which lost 0 bases and 8 bases, there was a span of 10 bases. Germline V gene data show CDR1 as MNHNS and CDR2 as SASEGT. The CDR3 covers 13 residues. CDR3 protein: CASSEARAWGYTF. In nucleotides, the CDR3 is TGTGCCAGCAGTGAAGCCAGGGCCTGGGGCTACACCTTC.

The chain is built from TRBV15 and TRBJ2-7, with D unclear. CDR1 LNHNV and CDR2 YYDKDF come from the germline V gene (reference sequence). V was shortened by 1 base and J by 2 bases, with 12 bases between the two germline ends. CDR3 length: 15 residues. CDR3 residues: CATSRAKQSPYEQYF. The CDR3 DNA reads TGTGCCACCAGCAGAGCGAAACAGTCTCCCTACGAGCAGTACTTC. The full variable domain, with the rest looked up from reference TRBV15 and TRBJ2-7, is DAMVIQNPRYQVTQFGKPVTLSCSQTLNHNVMYWYQQKSSQAPKLLFHYYDKDFNNEADTPDNFQSRRPNTSFCFLDIRSPGLGDTAMYLCATSRAKQSPYEQYFGPGTRLTVT.

A single count supports this clone. For the CDR3, the DNA is TGTGCCACCCTACCTCGGACAGCTCGAAGCACAGATACGCAGTATTTT. This translates into CATLPRTARSTDTQYF. The chain combines TRBV5-4 with TRBJ2-3; D might be TRBD1 (6 bases). Deletions cut 9 bases from V and 0 bases from J, with 20 bases between. The CDR3 is made up of 16 amino acids. The germline gives CDR1 SGHNT, CDR2 YYREEE (reference sequence).

The CDR3 DNA is TGTGCCAGCAGCGTATTGAGCTTTCAAGAGACCCAGTACTTC. Its protein is CASSVLSFQETQYF. The rearrangement uses TRBV9 and TRBJ2-5; no reliable D call. Deletions cut 1 base from V and 2 bases from J, with 9 bases between. The CDR3 covers 14 residues. Germline lookup yields CDR1 SGDLS and CDR2 YYNGEE.

A remark on this clone: The sample carries other DNA sequences with the same CDR3. This chain connects TRBV28 to TRBJ1-5, with D possibly matching TRBD1 (5 bases). Trimming removed 3 bases from V and 6 bases from J, with 9 bases in between. From germline, CDR1 is MDHEN and CDR2 SYDVKM. The CDR3 extends over 13 amino acids. The CDR3 loop is CASSFGGGQPQHF. The CDR3 nucleotides read TGTGCCAGCAGTTTTGGGGGGGGTCAGCCCCAGCATTTT. The entire variable domain, with the rest obtained from reference TRBV28 and TRBJ1-5, is as follows: DVKVTQSSRYLVKRTGEKVFLECVQDMDHENMFWYRQDPGLGLRLIYFSYDVKMKEKGDIPEGYSVSREKKERFSLILESASTNQTSMYLCASSFGGGQPQHFGDGTRLSIL.

This chain uses TRBV7-6 with TRBJ2-3; D possibly uses TRBD1 or TRBD2 (6 bases each). Germline lookup yields CDR1 SGHVS and CDR2 FNYEAQ. The CDR3 covers 16 residues. V was pared by 10 bases and J by 0 bases, with 20 bases between. CDR3 amino acids: CATAGGAGPSTDTQYF. The CDR3 DNA follows: TGTGCCACCGCCGGGGGCGCGGGACCAAGCACAGATACGCAGTATTTT. The full variable domain, with the rest looked up from reference TRBV7-6 and TRBJ2-3, is GAGVSQSPRYKVTKRGQDVALRCDPISGHVSLYWYRQALGQGPEFLTYFNYEAQQDKSGLPNDRFSAERPEGSISTLTIQRTEQRDSAMYRCATAGGAGPSTDTQYFGPGTRLTVL.

This clone appeared a few times. The CDR3 loop is CASQETGRTGELFF. The CDR3 DNA sequence: TGTGCCAGCCAGGAGACAGGGAGAACCGGGGAGCTGTTTTTT. V gene TRBV2 combines with J gene TRBJ2-2, with 7 bases identical to TRBD1. The CDR3 loop spans 14 amino acids. V was pared by 8 bases and J by 5 bases, with 8 bases of the junction left unmatched. CDR1 is SNHLY and CDR2 is FYNNEI in the germline V gene.

This clone was counted once. The rearrangement uses TRBV18 and TRBJ2-1; TRBD2 agrees at 8 bases. This CDR3 spans 15 amino acids. CDR1 is KGHSH, CDR2 LQKENI, per germline. Trimming at V came to 3 bases and at J to 6 bases, leaving 7 bases not matched to a gene. Written as DNA, the CDR3 is TGTGCCAGCTCACCCGGGACTAGAGCCTCCAATGAGCAGTTCTTC. It codes for CASSPGTRASNEQFF.